The clone carrying this TCR beta chain appeared a single time. Its antigen is still unknown. The CDR3 is 14 amino acids. Germline V lookup: CDR1 LGHNT, CDR2 FRNRAP. V was pared by 1 base and J by 6 bases, with 2 bases of the junction left unmatched. This sample is part of a study of T cell responses to AZD1222 COVID-19 vaccine. General study findings and limits: Spike was spanned by vaccine-associated CD4 TCRs, which were dominant at 160-218 and 743-854. Unmutated regions of variants are reportedly targeted by nearly half of spike-specific TCRs.

Clones were sequenced by immunoSEQ multiplex PCR, and TCRdb holds only the in-frame ones, with some missing. The table shows 130,000 to 150,000 clones, with more than 85% occurring only once. The source of this sequence is an adult in good health. The J gene is TRBJ1-2, the V gene TRBV12-5; 10 bases map to TRBD1. The specimen was peripheral blood, collected on day 0 of AZD1222 vaccination. DNA for the CDR3: TGTGCTAGTGGTTTGGGACAGGGGGCCGATGGCTACACCTTC. Amino acids: CASGLGQGADGYTF. The whole variable domain, remainder taken from reference TRBV12-5 and TRBJ1-2, is DARVTQTPRHKVTEMGQEVTMRCQPILGHNTVFWYRQTMMQGLELLAYFRNRAPLDDSGMPKDRFSAEMPDATLATLKIQPSEPRDSAVYFCASGLGQGADGYTFGSGTRLTVV.